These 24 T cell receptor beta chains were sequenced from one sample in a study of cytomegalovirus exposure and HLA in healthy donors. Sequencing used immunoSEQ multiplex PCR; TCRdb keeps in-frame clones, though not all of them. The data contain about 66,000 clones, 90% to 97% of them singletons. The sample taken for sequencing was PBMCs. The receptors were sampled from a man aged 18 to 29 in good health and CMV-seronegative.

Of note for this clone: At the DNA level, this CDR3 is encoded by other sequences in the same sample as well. CDR3 residues: CASSLSLDSLSYEQYF. The CDR3 region has the DNA TGTGCCAGCAGTTTAAGCCTAGACAGCCTCTCCTACGAGCAGTACTTC. The rearrangement joins TRBV27 to TRBJ2-7; TRBD1 is a possible D gene (5 bases). This CDR3 comprises 16 residues. Germline CDR1 reads MNHEY; CDR2 reads SMNVEV (reference sequence). V dropped 2 bases and J dropped 0 bases, with 14 bases sitting between them.

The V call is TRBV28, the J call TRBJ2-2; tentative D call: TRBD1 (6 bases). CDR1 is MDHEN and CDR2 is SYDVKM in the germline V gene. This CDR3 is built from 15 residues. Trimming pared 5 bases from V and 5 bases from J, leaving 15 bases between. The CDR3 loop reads CASSPPTGPTGELFF. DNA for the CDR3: TGTGCCAGCAGTCCCCCGACAGGCCCAACCGGGGAGCTGTTTTTT. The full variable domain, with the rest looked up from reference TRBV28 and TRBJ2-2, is DVKVTQSSRYLVKRTGEKVFLECVQDMDHENMFWYRQDPGLGLRLIYFSYDVKMKEKGDIPEGYSVSREKKERFSLILESASTNQTSMYLCASSPPTGPTGELFFGEGSRLTVL.

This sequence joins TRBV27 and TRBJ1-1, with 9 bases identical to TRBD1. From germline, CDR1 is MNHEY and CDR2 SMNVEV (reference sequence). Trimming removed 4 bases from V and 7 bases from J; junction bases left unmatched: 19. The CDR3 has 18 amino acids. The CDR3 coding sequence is TGTGCCAGCAGTTCATTACAGGGGGCGATCCGGGGGCTCGGTGAAGCTTTCTTT. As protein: CASSSLQGAIRGLGEAFF.

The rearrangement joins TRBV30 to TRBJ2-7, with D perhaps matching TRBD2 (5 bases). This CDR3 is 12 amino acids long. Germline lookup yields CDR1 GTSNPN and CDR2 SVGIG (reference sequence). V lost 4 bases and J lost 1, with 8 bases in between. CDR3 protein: CAWKRRSYEQYF. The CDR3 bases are TGTGCCTGGAAGCGGAGATCCTACGAGCAGTACTTC. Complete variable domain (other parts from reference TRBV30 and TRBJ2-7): SQTIHQWPATLVQPVGSPLSLECTVEGTSNPNLYWYRQAAGRGLQLLFYSVGIGQISSEVPQNLSASRPQDRQFILSSKKLLLSDSGFYLCAWKRRSYEQYFGPGTRLTVT.

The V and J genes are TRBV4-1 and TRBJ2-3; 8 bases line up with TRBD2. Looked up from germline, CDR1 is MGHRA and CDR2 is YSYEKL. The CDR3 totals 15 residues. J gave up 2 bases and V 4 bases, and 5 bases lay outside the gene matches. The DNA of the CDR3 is TGCGCCAGCAGCCCCTCGGGAGGGGCCACAGATACGCAGTATTTT. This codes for CASSPSGGATDTQYF.

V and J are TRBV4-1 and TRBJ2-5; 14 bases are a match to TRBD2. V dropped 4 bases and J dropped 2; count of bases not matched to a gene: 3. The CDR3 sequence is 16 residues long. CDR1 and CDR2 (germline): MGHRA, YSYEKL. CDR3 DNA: TGCGCCAGCAGCCCGCGACTAGCGGGGGGGCAAGAGACCCAGTACTTC. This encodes CASSPRLAGGQETQYF.

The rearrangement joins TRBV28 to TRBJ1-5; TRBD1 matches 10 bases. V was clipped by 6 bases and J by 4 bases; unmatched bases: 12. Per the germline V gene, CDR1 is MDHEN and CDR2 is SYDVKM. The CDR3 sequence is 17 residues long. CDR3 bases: TGTGCCAGCAGAGGGAGGGGGACAGGGGCTTATAATCAGCCCCAGCATTTT. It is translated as CASRGRGTGAYNQPQHF.

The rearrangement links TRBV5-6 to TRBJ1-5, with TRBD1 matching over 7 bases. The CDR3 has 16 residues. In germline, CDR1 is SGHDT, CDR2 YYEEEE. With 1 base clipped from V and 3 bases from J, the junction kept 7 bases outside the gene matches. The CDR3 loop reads CASSLLNRGANQPQHF. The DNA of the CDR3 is TGTGCCAGCAGCTTGTTAAACAGGGGCGCCAATCAGCCCCAGCATTTT.

DNA of the CDR3: TGTGCCAGCAGCTCAGGACCCGGGACAGGGAGCTCCTACGAGCAGTACTTC. It yields the protein CASSSGPGTGSSYEQYF. The chain recombines TRBV7-6 with TRBJ2-7; TRBD1 matches 9 bases. The CDR3 consists of 17 residues. Per the germline V gene, CDR1 is SGHVS and CDR2 is FNYEAQ. Trimming at V came to 4 bases and at J to 0 bases, leaving 10 bases not matched to a gene. Filled out from reference TRBV7-6 and TRBJ2-7, the complete variable domain reads GAGVSQSPRYKVTKRGQDVALRCDPISGHVSLYWYRQALGQGPEFLTYFNYEAQQDKSGLPNDRFSAERPEGSISTLTIQRTEQRDSAMYRCASSSGPGTGSSYEQYFGPGTRLTVT.

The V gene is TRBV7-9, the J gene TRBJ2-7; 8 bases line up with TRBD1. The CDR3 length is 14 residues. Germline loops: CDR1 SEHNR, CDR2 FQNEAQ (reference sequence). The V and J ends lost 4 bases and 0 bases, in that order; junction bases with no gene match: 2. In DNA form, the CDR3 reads TGTGCCAGCAGCTGGGACAGGAACTCCTACGAGCAGTACTTC. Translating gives CASSWDRNSYEQYF.

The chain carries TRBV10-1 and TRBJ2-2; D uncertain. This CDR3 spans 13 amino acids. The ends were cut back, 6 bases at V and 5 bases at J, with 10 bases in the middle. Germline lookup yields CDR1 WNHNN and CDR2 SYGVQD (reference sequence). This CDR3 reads CASSPGRTGELFF. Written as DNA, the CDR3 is TGCGCCAGCAGCCCAGGTCGGACCGGGGAGCTGTTTTTT.

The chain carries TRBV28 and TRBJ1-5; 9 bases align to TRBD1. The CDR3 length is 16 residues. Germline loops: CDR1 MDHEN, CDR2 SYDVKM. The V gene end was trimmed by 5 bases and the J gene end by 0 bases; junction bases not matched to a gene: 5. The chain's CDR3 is CASSTGGSSSNQPQHF. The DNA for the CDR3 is TGTGCCAGCAGTACAGGGGGCTCCTCTAGCAATCAGCCCCAGCATTTT. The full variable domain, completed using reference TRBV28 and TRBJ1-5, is DVKVTQSSRYLVKRTGEKVFLECVQDMDHENMFWYRQDPGLGLRLIYFSYDVKMKEKGDIPEGYSVSREKKERFSLILESASTNQTSMYLCASSTGGSSSNQPQHFGDGTRLSIL.

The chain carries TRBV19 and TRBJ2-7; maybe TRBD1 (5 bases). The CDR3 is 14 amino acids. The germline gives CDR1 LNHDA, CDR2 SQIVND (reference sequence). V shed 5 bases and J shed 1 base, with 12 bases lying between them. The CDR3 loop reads CASSSFRDSYEQYF. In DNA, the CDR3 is TGTGCCAGTAGTTCATTCAGGGATTCCTACGAGCAGTACTTC.

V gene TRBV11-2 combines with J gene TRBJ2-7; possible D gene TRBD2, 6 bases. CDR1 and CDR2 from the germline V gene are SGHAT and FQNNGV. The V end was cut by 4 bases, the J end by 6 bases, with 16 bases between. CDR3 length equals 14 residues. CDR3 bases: TGTGCCAGCAGCTCCACTGGGAGGTATCTCGAGCAGTACTTC. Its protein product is CASSSTGRYLEQYF.

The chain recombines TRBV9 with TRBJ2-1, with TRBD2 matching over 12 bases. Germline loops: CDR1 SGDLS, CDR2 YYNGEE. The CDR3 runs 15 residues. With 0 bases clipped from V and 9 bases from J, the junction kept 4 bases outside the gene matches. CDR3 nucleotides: TGTGCCAGCAGCGTAGCTAGCGGGAGGGCCGGTGAGCAGTTCTTC. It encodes CASSVASGRAGEQFF.

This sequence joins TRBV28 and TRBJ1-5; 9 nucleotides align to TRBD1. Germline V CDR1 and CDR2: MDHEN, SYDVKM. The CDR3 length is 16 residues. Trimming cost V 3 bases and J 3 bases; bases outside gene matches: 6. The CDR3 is CASSLTQGAVNQPQHF. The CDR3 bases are TGTGCCAGCAGTTTGACACAGGGGGCAGTCAATCAGCCCCAGCATTTT.

The CDR3 DNA reads as TGTGCCAGCAGCTTTGGCGGATCCTACGAGCAGTACTTC. This codes for CASSFGGSYEQYF. The chain uses TRBV7-2 and TRBJ2-7; D ambiguous. Germline V CDR1 and CDR2: SGHTA, FQGNSA. This CDR3 contains 13 residues. Trimming left V 3 bases short and J 1 base short, with 7 bases between.

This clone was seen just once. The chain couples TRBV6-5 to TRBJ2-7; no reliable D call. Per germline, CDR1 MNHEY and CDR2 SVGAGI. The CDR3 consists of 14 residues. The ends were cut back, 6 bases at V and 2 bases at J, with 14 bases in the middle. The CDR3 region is CASRSSGGTYEQYF. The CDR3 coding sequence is TGTGCCAGCAGATCCTCTGGCGGTACCTACGAGCAGTACTTC.

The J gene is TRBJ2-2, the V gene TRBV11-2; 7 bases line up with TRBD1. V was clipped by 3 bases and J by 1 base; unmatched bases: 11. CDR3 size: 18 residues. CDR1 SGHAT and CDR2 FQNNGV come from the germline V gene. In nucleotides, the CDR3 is TGTGCCAGCAGCTTCCCCAAATCTGCAGGGGGGAACACCGGGGAGCTGTTTTTT. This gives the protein CASSFPKSAGGNTGELFF.

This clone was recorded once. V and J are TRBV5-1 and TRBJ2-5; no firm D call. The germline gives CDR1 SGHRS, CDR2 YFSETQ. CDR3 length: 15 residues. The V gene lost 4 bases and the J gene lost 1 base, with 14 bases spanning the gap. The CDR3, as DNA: TGCGCCAGCAGCACTCGACTCGGCTCCCAAGAGACCCAGTACTTC. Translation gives CASSTRLGSQETQYF.

This CDR3 is CASSDSGRGVDTGELFF. The CDR3 DNA sequence: TGTGCCAGCAGTGACTCTGGGAGGGGTGTGGACACCGGGGAGCTGTTTTTT. V is TRBV6-4 and J is TRBJ2-2; TRBD2 aligns across 7 bases. Germline CDR1 reads MRHNA; CDR2 reads SNTAGT. The CDR3 extends over 17 amino acids. V shed 0 bases and J 3 bases; nucleotides not matched to a gene: 7.

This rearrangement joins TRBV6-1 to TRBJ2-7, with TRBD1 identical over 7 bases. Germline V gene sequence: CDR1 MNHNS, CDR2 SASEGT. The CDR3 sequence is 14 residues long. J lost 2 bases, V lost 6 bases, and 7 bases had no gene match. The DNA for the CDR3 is TGTGCCAGCAGGGCACAGGGGCGAACCTACGAGCAGTACTTC. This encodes CASRAQGRTYEQYF.

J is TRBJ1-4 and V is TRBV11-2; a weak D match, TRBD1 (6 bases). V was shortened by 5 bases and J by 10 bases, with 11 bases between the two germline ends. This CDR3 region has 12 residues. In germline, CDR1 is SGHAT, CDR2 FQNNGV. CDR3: CASSQQGGKLFF. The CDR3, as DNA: TGTGCCAGCAGCCAGCAAGGGGGAAAACTGTTTTTT.

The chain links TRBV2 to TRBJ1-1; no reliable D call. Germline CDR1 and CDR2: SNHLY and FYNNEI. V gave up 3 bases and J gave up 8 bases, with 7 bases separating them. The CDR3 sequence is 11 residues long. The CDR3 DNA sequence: TGTGCCAGCAGTGACGATAGAGAAGCTTTCTTT. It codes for CASSDDREAFF.